Below, one T cell receptor beta chain is given with its context. The data stem from a study of Ad26.COV2.S vaccination and SARS-CoV-2 variants. Across the whole study: The donor participated in the COV1001 trial, in its Ad26.COV2.S arm. The vaccine Ad26.COV2.S was put into the muscle once, or twice with 56 days between.

The treatment is: approximately 18 received Ad26.COV2.S at low or high dose, single or two shots; roughly five received placebo; per-sample allocation not given. Samples came from day 63 after the first vaccine or placebo injection. Profiling relied on immunoSEQ multiplex PCR, and the TCRdb table lists in-frame clones only, not all of them. The data show approximately 480,000 clones, around 85% seen once. The receptor's source is a person between 18 and 59 years old who received the Ad26.COV2.S COVID-19 vaccine or a placebo. The source material was peripheral blood, sampled in a trial of Ad26.COV2.S vaccine versus placebo.

CDR3 sequence: CASSDYDRVNTGELFF. As DNA, the CDR3 is TGTGCCAGCAGTGACTATGACAGGGTCAACACCGGGGAGCTGTTTTTT. The chain recombines TRBV6-1 with TRBJ2-2; the match to TRBD1 covers 7 bases. V lost 3 bases, J lost 2 bases, and 6 bases stayed unmatched. The germline V gene encodes CDR1 MNHNS and CDR2 SASEGT. This CDR3 region has 16 residues.